The 20 T cell receptor beta chains below were found in one sample sequenced in a study of shared clonotypes between healthy human individuals. Using immunoSEQ multiplex PCR, the repertoire was profiled, and TCRdb retains in-frame clones only, with some absent. The table has around 1,100,000 clones, 60% to 80% seen once. Sequenced sample: memory CD4+ T cells from PBMCs. Stated subset: CD45RA-negative fraction. The receptor source for this set is a young man in good health. Some clones in this sample may be carry-over from other donors' samples.

The V gene is TRBV4-3, the J gene TRBJ1-2, with D perhaps TRBD1 (5 bases). Germline assignment: CDR1 LGHNA and CDR2 YSLEER. V lost 4 bases and J lost 2, with 14 bases in between. This CDR3 spans 15 amino acids. CDR3 nucleotide sequence: TGCGCCAGCAGCCCACGTAGGGACGGGAACTATGGCTACACCTTC. It specifies CASSPRRDGNYGYTF.

The V and J genes are TRBV6-1 and TRBJ2-3, with D possibly being TRBD1 (5 bases). Germline CDR1 MNHNS, CDR2 SASEGT. This CDR3 contains 16 residues. V was trimmed by 4 bases and J by 2 bases, leaving 16 bases between them. CDR3 in DNA: TGTGCCAGCAGTGGCTGGGGCAGCAAAGACACAGATACGCAGTATTTT. Amino acids: CASSGWGSKDTDTQYF.

The chain uses TRBV2 and TRBJ2-1; D remains ambiguous. The CDR3 runs 11 residues. Germline CDR1 is SNHLY and CDR2 is FYNNEI. Trimming shortened V by 6 bases and J by 7 bases, and 7 bases separated the two germline ends. DNA for the CDR3: TGTGCCAGCAGCCCCCTGAATGAGCAGTTCTTC. It encodes CASSPLNEQFF.

The chain recombines TRBV7-3 with TRBJ2-1, with D possibly being TRBD1 (6 bases). V was pared by 6 bases and J by 0 bases, with 12 bases between. The CDR3 spans 15 residues. CDR1 is SGHTA, CDR2 FQGTGA, per germline. CDR3 loop: CASSPDRSSYNEQFF. In nucleotides, the CDR3 is TGTGCCAGCAGTCCCGACAGGAGCTCCTACAATGAGCAGTTCTTC.

CDR3 bases: TGTGCCAGCAGCTTATTACAGCCCACCAACACCGGGGAGCTGTTTTTT. This encodes CASSLLQPTNTGELFF. The genes are TRBV7-9 and TRBJ2-2; D not resolved. Germline V gene data show CDR1 as SEHNR and CDR2 as FQNEAQ (reference sequence). The CDR3 totals 16 residues. Trimming removed 2 bases at V and 2 bases at J, with 12 bases between.

The genes are TRBV30 and TRBJ1-4, with 7 bases aligning to TRBD1. Germline CDR1 and CDR2: GTSNPN and SVGIG (reference sequence). With 2 bases clipped from V and 7 bases from J, the junction kept 10 bases outside the gene matches. The CDR3 has 15 residues. The CDR3 sequence: CAWSPIGRGGEKLFF. CDR3 coding DNA: TGTGCCTGGAGTCCAATCGGCAGGGGGGGTGAAAAACTGTTTTTT.

The chain is built from TRBV28 and TRBJ2-1; the D gene is possibly TRBD2 (6 bases). Trimming took 5 bases from V and 0 from J, leaving 17 bases between them. CDR1 and CDR2 (germline): MDHEN, SYDVKM. The CDR3 has 17 amino acids. Here the CDR3 DNA reads TGTGCCAGCAGTCCGGGGGACTGGGGAAGCTCCTACAATGAGCAGTTCTTC. Its protein is CASSPGDWGSSYNEQFF.

The CDR3 reads CASRTFGDGTEAFF. The CDR3 DNA follows: TGCGCCAGCAGGACGTTTGGGGATGGCACTGAAGCTTTCTTT. The J gene is TRBJ1-1, the V gene TRBV5-1; D remains ambiguous. The germline V gene encodes CDR1 SGHRS and CDR2 YFSETQ. V gave up 5 bases and J gave up 4 bases, with 15 bases separating them. The length of the CDR3 is 14 residues.

The gene calls are TRBV7-2 and TRBJ1-2, with D perhaps TRBD1 (6 bases). Germline assignment: CDR1 SGHTA and CDR2 FQGNSA. The CDR3 is 14 residues long. V was cut by 5 bases and J by 1 base, with 11 bases left in between. The CDR3, as DNA: TGTGCCAGCAGCGAAGGACAGTATAACTATGGCTACACCTTC. Amino acids: CASSEGQYNYGYTF.

The chain is built from TRBV11-1 and TRBJ2-1; D is ambiguous. The CDR3 has 12 amino acids. V shed 5 bases and J shed 15 bases, with 17 bases lying between them. The germline V gene encodes CDR1 SGHAT and CDR2 FQDESV (reference sequence). The CDR3 spells CASSPLGPQAFF. CDR3 nucleotide sequence: TGTGCCAGCAGCCCCCTTGGGCCCCAAGCGTTCTTC. Variable domain in full (rest from reference TRBV11-1 and TRBJ2-1): EAEVAQSPRYKITEKSQAVAFWCDPISGHATLYWYRQILGQGPELLVQFQDESVVDDSQLPKDRFSAERLKGVDSTLKIQPAELGDSAMYLCASSPLGPQAFFGPGTRLTVL.

This clone was seen a single time. The chain carries TRBV5-1 and TRBJ1-1; D remains unclear. The CDR3 has 13 residues. The V and J ends lost 5 bases and 0 bases respectively, with 8 bases between them. CDR1 is SGHRS, CDR2 YFSETQ, per germline. The CDR3 bases are TGCGCCAGCAGATCAAAGGTGAACACTGAAGCTTTCTTT. It translates to CASRSKVNTEAFF.

The J gene is TRBJ2-1, the V gene TRBV25-1; TRBD2 matches at 9 bases. The CDR3 spans 17 residues. Germline V gene data show CDR1 as MGHDK and CDR2 as SYGVNS. V lost 5 bases and J lost 0; bases outside the gene matches: 8. The chain's CDR3 is CASSFSSGEGSYNEQFF. DNA of the CDR3: TGTGCCAGCAGTTTCTCTAGCGGGGAGGGCTCCTACAATGAGCAGTTCTTC.

The chain employs TRBV30 and TRBJ1-2, with D possibly matching TRBD1 (6 bases). CDR3 length: 15 residues. Trimming cost V 5 bases and J 0 bases, with 16 bases left between them. Germline V gene lookup returns CDR1 GTSNPN and CDR2 SVGIG (reference sequence). DNA of the CDR3: TGTGCCTGGGGACCCGGGACATTATCTAACTATGGCTACACCTTC. Translated, it gives CAWGPGTLSNYGYTF.

This clone is a singleton in its sample. J is TRBJ2-2 and V is TRBV5-1, with 7 bases that match TRBD1. The germline V gene has CDR1 SGHRS and CDR2 YFSETQ. This CDR3 spans 15 amino acids. The V gene end was trimmed by 1 base and the J gene end by 2 bases; junction bases not matched to a gene: 2. The CDR3 DNA sequence: TGCGCCAGCAGCTTGCAGGGGGTCAACACCGGGGAGCTGTTTTTT. Protein product: CASSLQGVNTGELFF. Supplemented by reference TRBV5-1 and TRBJ2-2, the full variable domain reads KAGVTQTPRYLIKTRGQQVTLSCSPISGHRSVSWYQQTPGQGLQFLFEYFSETQRNKGNFPGRFSGRQFSNSRSEMNVSTLELGDSALYLCASSLQGVNTGELFFGEGSRLTVL.

This clone was picked up a small number of times. J is TRBJ2-5 and V is TRBV7-2; TRBD1 agrees at 11 bases. V lost 8 bases, J lost 5 bases, and 7 bases stayed unmatched. The germline gives CDR1 SGHTA, CDR2 FQGNSA. The CDR3 is made up of 14 amino acids. The CDR3 sequence: CASRGTGGVETQYF. The CDR3, as DNA: TGTGCCAGCCGCGGGACAGGGGGGGTGGAGACCCAGTACTTC.

The gene calls are TRBV5-1 and TRBJ2-2; D might be TRBD2 (5 bases). With 4 bases removed from V and 8 bases from J, the gap between germline ends came to 15 bases. Germline V gene data show CDR1 as SGHRS and CDR2 as YFSETQ. The CDR3 spans 14 residues. CDR3 DNA sequence: TGCGCCAGCAGCCCGGAAAACTGGAGGGGGGAGCTGTTTTTT. It encodes CASSPENWRGELFF. Full variable domain (missing parts from reference TRBV5-1 and TRBJ2-2): KAGVTQTPRYLIKTRGQQVTLSCSPISGHRSVSWYQQTPGQGLQFLFEYFSETQRNKGNFPGRFSGRQFSNSRSEMNVSTLELGDSALYLCASSPENWRGELFFGEGSRLTVL.

The chain links TRBV2 to TRBJ1-2; a possible D gene is TRBD1 (6 bases). The CDR3 sequence is 13 residues long. V was clipped by 6 bases and J by 2 bases, with 10 bases between them. Germline V gene sequence: CDR1 SNHLY, CDR2 FYNNEI. CDR3 nucleotides: TGTGCCAGCAGAGCCGACAGGAACTATGGCTACACCTTC. It specifies CASRADRNYGYTF.

The rearrangement links TRBV6-5 to TRBJ2-7; 9 bases agree with TRBD2. Germline assignment: CDR1 MNHEY and CDR2 SVGAGI. CDR3 length: 15 residues. V dropped 4 bases and J dropped 8; count of bases not matched to a gene: 12. The CDR3 sequence: CASSFTSGWAGQQYF. CDR3 bases: TGTGCCAGCAGTTTTACTAGCGGGTGGGCCGGCCAGCAGTACTTC.

This clone appeared a few times. This chain joins TRBV28 and TRBJ2-4; the match to TRBD1 covers 12 bases. Germline V lookup: CDR1 MDHEN, CDR2 SYDVKM. The ends lost 3 bases at V and 0 bases at J; junction bases unmatched: 18. CDR3 length: 22 amino acids. In DNA form, the CDR3 reads TGTGCCAGCAGTTTTGGGACAGGGGGCGCGGAACGTTTTGATCTAGCCAAAAACATTCAGTACTTC. Residues: CASSFGTGGAERFDLAKNIQYF.

The sample holds many counts of this clone. The chain is built from TRBV9 and TRBJ1-2; D is unresolved. Trimming took off 0 bases at V and 0 bases at J, with 12 bases between the two ends. The CDR3 loop spans 16 amino acids. Looked up from germline, CDR1 is SGDLS and CDR2 is YYNGEE. In nucleotides, the CDR3 is TGTGCCAGCAGCGTAGGGTTGGGCAGCTCTAACTATGGCTACACCTTC. This translates into CASSVGLGSSNYGYTF.